What follows are 9 T cell receptor beta chains derived from one specimen sequenced in a study of T-cell memory formation after mild COVID-19. TCRdb re-called the 5' RACE reads with MiXCR, one entry per CDR3 protein. This table holds 450,000 to 650,000 distinct CDR3 sequences, more than 15% found once. The sequencing sample was made of PBMCs or a T cell subset sorted from them (not recorded which). The receptors derive from an adult woman who had mild COVID-19 (a few samples of this study predate the infection). Cell type and time point are not known.

This sequence joins TRBV4-1 and TRBJ2-2; D is perhaps TRBD2 (5 bases). The germline V gene has CDR1 MGHRA and CDR2 YSYEKL. The CDR3 loop spans 15 amino acids. Trimming pared 0 bases from V and 4 bases from J, leaving 9 bases between. The DNA of the CDR3 is TGCGCCAGCAGCCAAGATCACGGGGTCACCGGGGAGCTGTTTTTT. It encodes CASSQDHGVTGELFF.

This clonotype has a handful of counts. The chain combines TRBV4-1 with TRBJ2-1, with 14 nucleotides matching TRBD2. The J segment lost 7 bases and the V segment lost 2 bases, leaving 10 bases of the junction unmatched. Germline V gives CDR1 MGHRA, CDR2 YSYEKL. The CDR3 totals 18 residues. Written as DNA, the CDR3 is TGCGCCAGCAGCCAACCGAGACTAGCGGGAGGGCCAGGGAATGAGCAGTTCTTC. This gives the protein CASSQPRLAGGPGNEQFF.

This clonotype was counted between two and nine times. The chain uses TRBV6-6 and TRBJ1-6; D is uncertain. This CDR3 has 20 residues. Looked up from germline, CDR1 is MNHNY and CDR2 is SVGAGI (reference sequence). V was pared by 5 bases and J by 1 base, with 24 bases between. The CDR3 region has the DNA TGTGCCAGCAGTCCCGAACCGAGAAGTCTGACATTTTCCTATAATTCACCCCTCCACTTT. Its translation is CASSPEPRSLTFSYNSPLHF.

This clonotype was recorded many times. This chain links TRBV12-3 or TRBV12-4 with TRBJ2-7; D is perhaps TRBD2 (6 bases). The ends were cut back, 7 bases at V and 5 bases at J, with 21 bases in the middle. CDR3 length: 15 residues. CDR3 residues: CASTPRGFRGNEQYF. DNA for the CDR3: TGTGCCAGCACTCCTCGGGGTTTTCGCGGGAACGAGCAGTACTTC.

The chain couples TRBV7-3 to TRBJ2-2; D is perhaps TRBD2 (5 bases). The V and J ends lost 0 bases and 0 bases respectively, with 8 bases between them. This CDR3 region has 16 residues. The V gene's germline CDR1 is SGHTA and CDR2 FQGTGA. The CDR3 sequence: CASSLTRGSNTGELFF. CDR3 sequence (DNA): TGTGCCAGCAGCTTAACCCGCGGGTCGAACACCGGGGAGCTGTTTTTT. The variable domain in full, completed from reference TRBV7-3 and TRBJ2-2, reads GAGVSQTPSNKVTEKGKYVELRCDPISGHTALYWYRQSLGQGPEFLIYFQGTGAADDSGLPNDRFFAVRPEGSVSTLKIQRTERGDSAVYLCASSLTRGSNTGELFFGEGSRLTVL.

This clonotype has more than one count but fewer than ten. The rearrangement links TRBV7-9 to TRBJ2-7; D possibly corresponds to TRBD1 (7 bases). The CDR3 runs to 11 residues. Germline V gene data show CDR1 as SEHNR and CDR2 as FQNEAQ (reference sequence). Deletions cut 8 bases from V and 3 bases from J, with 8 bases between. CDR3 amino acids: CASQGGYEQYF. For the CDR3, the DNA is TGTGCCAGCCAGGGGGGCTACGAGCAGTACTTC.

The gene calls are TRBV6-2 or TRBV6-3 and TRBJ1-5, with 10 bases that match TRBD1. Trimming at V came to 2 bases and at J to 0 bases, leaving 7 bases not matched to a gene. CDR1 is MNHEY and CDR2 is SVGEGT in the germline V gene. The CDR3 runs 18 residues. The CDR3 spells CASSYPTGGSYSNQPQHF. The CDR3 nucleotides read TGTGCCAGCAGTTACCCGACAGGGGGCTCTTATAGCAATCAGCCCCAGCATTTT.

This clonotype was found a few times. DNA of the CDR3: TGCGCCAGCAGCACTAACGATATACTGCCTCATACGCAGTATTTT. Translation: CASSTNDILPHTQYF. This chain joins TRBV5-1 and TRBJ2-3; no reliable D call. The CDR3 consists of 15 residues. Germline loops: CDR1 SGHRS, CDR2 YFSETQ. V was cut by 4 bases and J by 7 bases, with 19 bases left in between.

This clonotype has a handful of counts. The genes are TRBV27 and TRBJ2-7, with D perhaps assigned TRBD1 or TRBD2 (5 bases each). The CDR3 is 15 residues long. The germline CDR1 and CDR2 sequences are MNHEY and SMNVEV (reference sequence). V lost 6 bases, J lost 3 bases, and 18 bases lay in between. Here the CDR3 DNA reads TGTGCCAGCAGCTCCGGCCGGGGACGGAACTACGAGCAGTACTTC. This gives the protein CASSSGRGRNYEQYF.